The clone carrying this T cell receptor beta chain was recorded a few times. The antigen remains undetermined. This entry is derived from a study of PD-L1 blockade in urothelial cancer. Study overall: Intravenous atezolizumab, 1,200 mg every 3 weeks, was begun by patients in the mid-2010s. Most of the 29 patients were men whose urothelial cancer was bladder-origin.

Study-wide results and limits: Tumor-associated clones in the blood of durable-benefit patients grew more at 3 weeks.

Assay: immunoSEQ multiplex PCR; the TCRdb copy retains only in-frame clones and omits some. The sample has around 56,000 clones; around 83% are singletons. The CDR3 runs to 15 residues. V lost 4 bases and J 8 bases, leaving 17 bases between the germline ends. The germline V gene encodes CDR1 SGHAT and CDR2 FQNNGV. Peripheral blood mononuclear cells were collected from every patient before and during treatment, yielding between 1 and 8 samples per patient. The sequence was collected from a man in his forties or fifties with urothelial cancer. The V gene is TRBV11-2, the J gene TRBJ1-4; D gene ambiguous. The sequences come from PBMCs, collected around atezolizumab (anti-PD-L1) treatment. CDR3: CASSSSRSGGEKLFF. In nucleotides, the CDR3 is TGTGCCAGCAGCTCCAGTCGGAGTGGTGGGGAAAAACTGTTTTTT.